This entry describes one TCR beta chain. Its antigen is not identified. The length of the CDR3 is 16 residues. The V end lost 3 bases, the J end lost 4 bases, and 16 bases lay between the germline ends. Per the germline V gene, CDR1 is MNHNS and CDR2 is SASEGT. This entry comes from a study of T cells in localized non-small cell lung cancer. General observations from the study: Among blood samples, higher T cell density accompanied longer overall survival. Uninvolved adjacent lung had the highest recorded T cell clonality, with tumor below it. Investigators sequenced only a single tumor region, leaving heterogeneity possible.

Only in-frame clones appear in the TCRdb table, and some are missing; sequencing was by immunoSEQ multiplex PCR. The sample has 60,000 to 65,000 clones; roughly 88% are singletons. The source material was peripheral blood, sampled before any cancer treatment. This chain links TRBV6-1 with TRBJ1-5; possible D gene TRBD1, 5 bases. This TCR came from a woman aged 35 to 75 with stage I lung adenocarcinoma. The CDR3 sequence is CASSDPRGAGNQPQHF. The CDR3 DNA is TGTGCCAGCAGTGACCCACGGGGCGCTGGGAATCAGCCCCAGCATTTT.